Below, one TCR beta chain is given with its context. Its antigen is unidentified. The data originate from a study of CD8 T cells in Susac syndrome. Study outcomes and limitations: A relatively small number of individuals underwent TCR sequencing and HLA analysis.

When the RNA was reverse transcribed, random hexamers were used with an input of roughly 0.5 to 1 ug. TCRdb recomputed calls from the immunoSEQ multiplex PCR reads with MiXCR, one row per CDR3 protein. The table lists some 180,000 distinct CDR3 sequences, approximately 95% of them singletons. Sequenced input: CD4+ T cells from PBMCs. The source is a human donor in good health.

The CDR3 protein is CSVRLAGVRETQYF. CDR3 in DNA: TGCAGCGTCCGTCTAGCGGGAGTTCGGGAGACCCAGTACTTC. V is TRBV29-1 and J is TRBJ2-5, with 10 positions matching TRBD2. Germline lookup yields CDR1 SQVTM and CDR2 ANQGSEA. Germline trimming cut 6 bases from V and 5 bases from J; bases unmatched to any gene: 9. This CDR3 has 14 residues.